A single sample gave rise to the 21 T cell receptor beta chains below, sequenced in a study of chemoradiotherapy in HPV16-positive cancers. Assay used: immunoSEQ multiplex PCR; TCRdb lists only in-frame clones, some missing. The table has tens of thousands of clones, 89% seen once. Material: blood, obtained from a patient who underwent chemoradiotherapy. The origin of the receptors is a human donor with HPV-associated anogenital cancer.

The chain's CDR3 is CASSGDGQGASGSQYF. For the CDR3, the DNA is TGTGCCAGCAGCGGGGACGGACAGGGGGCGTCCGGGTCGCAGTATTTT. This chain uses TRBV5-4 with TRBJ2-3, with 11 bases aligning to TRBD1. Germline assignment: CDR1 SGHNT and CDR2 YYREEE (reference sequence). This CDR3 is built from 16 residues. J was trimmed by 10 bases and V by 4 bases; bases with no gene match: 14.

The chain links TRBV5-1 to TRBJ2-1, with 7 positions matching TRBD1. V trimming: 3 bases; J trimming: 1 base; junction bases outside the gene matches: 1. Germline CDR1 reads SGHRS; CDR2 reads YFSETQ. CDR3 length: 14 amino acids. This CDR3 is CASSWGQSYNEQFF. CDR3 DNA sequence: TGCGCCAGCAGCTGGGGACAGTCCTACAATGAGCAGTTCTTC.

This clone appeared once. The chain combines TRBV29-1 with TRBJ2-7; TRBD1 matches 12 bases. The CDR3 is 15 residues long. Looked up from germline, CDR1 is SQVTM and CDR2 is ANQGSEA. The V segment lost 0 bases and the J segment 7 bases; nucleotides outside the gene matches: 7. The CDR3 DNA sequence: TGCAGCGTTGAAGATCGGGGGACAGGGGGCCAAGAGCAGTACTTC. Its protein is CSVEDRGTGGQEQYF.

The chain couples TRBV5-4 to TRBJ1-1; D is ambiguous. The V and J ends lost 3 bases and 0 bases respectively, with 15 bases between them. Germline lookup yields CDR1 SGHNT and CDR2 YYREEE (reference sequence). This CDR3 comprises 16 residues. CDR3 coding DNA: TGTGCCAGCAGCTCCTGGATCGGGTCGGTGAACACTGAAGCTTTCTTT. Translation gives CASSSWIGSVNTEAFF.

V is TRBV14 and J is TRBJ2-7; the D is unclear. The germline CDR1 and CDR2 sequences are SGHDN and FVKESK. V gave up 2 bases and J gave up 5 bases, with 7 bases separating them. The CDR3 contains 12 residues. The CDR3 nucleotides read TGTGCCAGCAGCCAATATTACGACGAGCAGTACTTC. This sequence encodes CASSQYYDEQYF.

The V call is TRBV30, the J call TRBJ2-1, with D unclear. CDR1 GTSNPN and CDR2 SVGIG come from the germline V gene (reference sequence). CDR3 length: 13 amino acids. Between the trimmed V and J ends, which lost 0 bases and 13 bases, there was a span of 16 bases. CDR3 sequence reads: CAWSVISTRVQFF. As DNA, the CDR3 is TGTGCCTGGAGTGTAATATCTACCCGGGTCCAGTTCTTC.

The chain links TRBV29-1 to TRBJ2-5; 13 bases align to TRBD2. The CDR3 is made up of 19 amino acids. Germline CDR1 and CDR2: SQVTM and ANQGSEA. Trimming took 5 bases from V and 4 from J; bases not matched to a gene: 19. CDR3 in DNA: TGCAGCGTTCCTACCGTTGGGCGGCGGACTAGCGGGAGTGGAGAGACCCAGTACTTC. Translation: CSVPTVGRRTSGSGETQYF.

The chain is built from TRBV25-1 and TRBJ1-1, with D unclear. CDR3 length: 14 residues. Germline values: CDR1 MGHDK, CDR2 SYGVNS. V was shortened by 1 base and J by 4 bases, with 10 bases between the two germline ends. CDR3 DNA sequence: TGTGCCAGCAGTGAATCCCGGGCAGGCACTGAAGCTTTCTTT. Translation gives CASSESRAGTEAFF. Full variable domain (remainder filled in from reference TRBV25-1 and TRBJ1-1): EADIYQTPRYLVIGTGKKITLECSQTMGHDKMYWYQQDPGMELHLIHYSYGVNSTEKGDLSSESTVSRIRTEHFPLTLESARPSHTSQYLCASSESRAGTEAFFGQGTRLTVV.

CDR3 DNA: TGTGCCAGCAGCTCCCAGCCCCTTGGGGGTGAGCAGTTCTTC. It yields the protein CASSSQPLGGEQFF. The chain is built from TRBV7-2 and TRBJ2-1; D may correspond to TRBD1 or TRBD2 (5 bases each). The germline V and J ends were trimmed by 4 bases and 9 bases, with 16 bases remaining between them. Germline V lookup: CDR1 SGHTA, CDR2 FQGNSA. The CDR3 covers 14 residues.

The genes are TRBV28 and TRBJ2-6; 8 bases align to TRBD1. From germline, CDR1 is MDHEN and CDR2 SYDVKM. The CDR3 covers 15 residues. J lost 7 bases, V lost 4 bases, and 6 bases had no gene match. CDR3 in amino acids: CASSSRTGLANVLTF. CDR3 nucleotides: TGTGCCAGCAGTTCCCGGACAGGGCTAGCCAACGTCCTGACTTTC.

The chain couples TRBV27 to TRBJ2-3; D is uncertain. The ends were cut back, 3 bases at V and 6 bases at J, with 4 bases in the middle. Germline V CDR1 and CDR2: MNHEY, SMNVEV (reference sequence). This CDR3 contains 11 residues. CDR3 in amino acids: CASSLGDTQYF. The DNA for the CDR3 is TGTGCCAGCAGTTTGGGCGATACGCAGTATTTT.

This clone showed up just a few times. The V gene is TRBV25-1, the J gene TRBJ2-1; 10 bases line up with TRBD2. Trimming took 0 bases from V and 6 from J; bases not matched to a gene: 5. The V gene's germline CDR1 is MGHDK and CDR2 SYGVNS. The length of the CDR3 is 16 residues. The CDR3 region has the DNA TGTGCCAGCAGTGAATATAGCGGGGGGTTATTCAATGAGCAGTTCTTC. Amino acids: CASSEYSGGLFNEQFF.

The DNA of the CDR3 is TGCGCCAGCAGGGACATTAGCGGAGGACCCCACAATGAGCAGTTCTTC. Its protein is CASRDISGGPHNEQFF. The rearrangement links TRBV10-1 to TRBJ2-1; a possible D gene is TRBD2 (6 bases). This CDR3 has 16 residues. V was shortened by 6 bases and J by 5 bases, with 20 bases between the two germline ends. Germline CDR1 reads WNHNN; CDR2 reads SYGVQD (reference sequence).

This rearrangement joins TRBV18 to TRBJ1-5, with D unresolved. Trimming removed 2 bases from V and 0 bases from J, with 11 bases in between. The CDR3 covers 16 residues. Germline V gives CDR1 KGHSH, CDR2 LQKENI. CDR3: CASSPGYSNSNQPQHF. In DNA, the CDR3 is TGTGCCAGCTCACCAGGATATTCTAATAGCAATCAGCCCCAGCATTTT.

On this clone: An end of the junction does not agree with germline; a read error may underlie this. This chain joins TRBV10-3 and TRBJ2-4, with D hard to call. Germline CDR1 reads ENHRY; CDR2 reads SYGVKD. The CDR3 contains 12 residues. CDR3 DNA: TGTGCCATCGGTTCCCAGAGCGATCAAAGAAACTTC. It specifies CAIGSQSDQRNF.

This clone was seen just once. The V and J genes are TRBV11-3 and TRBJ2-1; 12 nucleotides agree with TRBD1. V was clipped by 5 bases and J by 8 bases; unmatched bases: 7. The germline V gene encodes CDR1 SGHNT and CDR2 YENEEA. The CDR3 totals 15 residues. CDR3 in DNA: TGTGCCAGCAGCCTGACCGGGGACAGGGGGCATGAGCAGTTCTTC. Translated, it gives CASSLTGDRGHEQFF.

This chain joins TRBV6-5 and TRBJ2-3, with a tentative D call TRBD1 (6 bases). This CDR3 has 14 amino acids. V dropped 6 bases and J dropped 8 bases, with 18 bases sitting between them. Germline loops: CDR1 MNHEY, CDR2 SVGAGI. DNA for the CDR3: TGTGCCAGCAGGGGGGCGAGGAGTCAGGGTACGCAGTATTTT. Translating gives CASRGARSQGTQYF.

The chain joins TRBV11-2 to TRBJ2-7, with 7 bases lining up with TRBD1. The J segment lost 3 bases and the V segment lost 3 bases, leaving 2 bases of the junction unmatched. Germline V CDR1 and CDR2: SGHAT, FQNNGV. CDR3 length: 13 residues. CDR3 DNA sequence: TGTGCCAGCAGCTTGGACAGGCGCTACGAGCAGTACTTC. Translating it yields CASSLDRRYEQYF. The full variable domain, completed using reference TRBV11-2 and TRBJ2-7, is EAGVAQSPRYKIIEKRQSVAFWCNPISGHATLYWYQQILGQGPKLLIQFQNNGVVDDSQLPKDRFSAERLKGVDSTLKIQPAKLEDSAVYLCASSLDRRYEQYFGPGTRLTVT.

The chain's CDR3 is CASSLGGGVDSPLHF. CDR3 coding DNA: TGCGCCAGCAGCTTGGGAGGGGGGGTGGACTCACCCCTCCACTTT. The rearrangement joins TRBV5-1 to TRBJ1-6; maybe TRBD1 (6 bases). This CDR3 contains 15 residues. The germline CDR1 and CDR2 sequences are SGHRS and YFSETQ. The ends were cut back, 0 bases at V and 10 bases at J, with 14 bases in the middle.

V is TRBV30 and J is TRBJ1-3; D might be TRBD1 (5 bases). Germline loops: CDR1 GTSNPN, CDR2 SVGIG (reference sequence). Trimming removed 0 bases from V and 6 bases from J, with 12 bases in between. CDR3 length equals 14 residues. CDR3 sequence: CAWSVQQAANTIYF. As DNA, the CDR3 is TGTGCCTGGAGTGTACAACAGGCGGCAAACACCATATATTTT.

The CDR3 reads CASSPQGISGNTIYF. The CDR3 DNA sequence: TGTGCCAGCAGCCCGCAGGGGATCTCTGGAAACACCATATATTTT. The V gene is TRBV9, the J gene TRBJ1-3; D perhaps matches TRBD1 (6 bases). Per the germline V gene, CDR1 is SGDLS and CDR2 is YYNGEE. V lost 4 bases and J 0 bases, leaving 11 bases between the germline ends. CDR3 size: 15 residues.